Given below is one T cell receptor (beta chain) in context. Its antigen remains unknown. This CDR3 is built from 21 residues. The data were taken from a study of T cell responses to AZD1222 COVID-19 vaccine. Repertoires were generated with immunoSEQ multiplex PCR, while TCRdb's copy carries only in-frame clones and drops some. The data contain around 100,000 clones, about nine tenths of them seen just once; the ten biggest clones take up 1.3%. General study findings and limits: Donors, mostly white British, included more females; clonal diversity was possibly underestimated. Baseline serostatus was positive in only 5 to 7 AZD1222 recipients. Close to half of all spike-specific TCRs reportedly target regions of the variants that are unmutated.

The receptor comes from an adult in good health. The V and J genes are TRBV12-1 and TRBJ2-7; the table's D call, TRBD2, was not checked against the DNA. TRBV12-1 is reported as a pseudogene. The sample here was peripheral blood, taken on day 0 of AZD1222 vaccination. This CDR3 reads CASSLGNGQRTSGVLTYEQYF. In nucleotides, the CDR3 is TGTGCCAGCAGCCTAGGGAACGGACAACGGACTAGCGGGGTATTAACCTACGAGCAGTACTTC.